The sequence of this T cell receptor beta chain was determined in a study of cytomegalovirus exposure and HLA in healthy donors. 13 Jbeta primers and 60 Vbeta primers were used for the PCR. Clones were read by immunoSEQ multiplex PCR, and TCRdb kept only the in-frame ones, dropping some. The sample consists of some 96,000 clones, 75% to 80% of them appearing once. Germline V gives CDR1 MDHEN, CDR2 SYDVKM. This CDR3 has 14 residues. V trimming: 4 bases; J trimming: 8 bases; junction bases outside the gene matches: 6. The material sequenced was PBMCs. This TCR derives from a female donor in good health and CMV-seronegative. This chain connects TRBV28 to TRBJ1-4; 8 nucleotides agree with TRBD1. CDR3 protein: CASSSVRGLEKLFF. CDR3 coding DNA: TGTGCCAGCAGTTCGGTCAGGGGGCTGGAAAAACTGTTTTTT. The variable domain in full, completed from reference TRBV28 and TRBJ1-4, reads DVKVTQSSRYLVKRTGEKVFLECVQDMDHENMFWYRQDPGLGLRLIYFSYDVKMKEKGDIPEGYSVSREKKERFSLILESASTNQTSMYLCASSSVRGLEKLFFGSGTQLSVL.